Below, 29 T cell receptor beta chains from the same sample are listed, as sequenced in a study of T cell changes during pregnancy in multiple sclerosis. Produced via immunoSEQ multiplex PCR; TCRdb's table is partial and in-frame only. Found here are roughly 56,000 clones, around 90% of them singletons; the top ten hold about 1.7%. Sequenced material: peripheral blood, taken in the first trimester of pregnancy. All receptors come from a female donor with multiple sclerosis, enrolled in a pregnancy study.

The chain links TRBV18 to TRBJ2-1, with 8 bases lining up with TRBD1. The CDR3 has 16 amino acids. CDR1 and CDR2 from the germline V gene are KGHSH and LQKENI. J gave up 7 bases and V 6 bases, and 14 bases lay outside the gene matches. CDR3 amino acids: CASSSQDRAVRNEQFF. The CDR3 DNA reads TGTGCCAGCTCTTCCCAGGACAGGGCAGTTAGGAATGAGCAGTTCTTC.

The chain combines TRBV29-1 with TRBJ2-7; possibly TRBD2 for D (5 bases). CDR1 and CDR2 from the germline V gene are SQVTM and ANQGSEA. The CDR3 is 12 residues long. The germline V and J ends were trimmed by 7 bases and 2 bases, with 12 bases remaining between them. CDR3 region: CSALLGTYEQYF. The CDR3, as DNA: TGCAGCGCCCTACTAGGGACCTACGAGCAGTACTTC.

The rearrangement joins TRBV30 to TRBJ1-4; D ambiguous. The CDR3 loop spans 13 amino acids. Trimming removed 0 bases at V and 5 bases at J, with 7 bases between. CDR1 is GTSNPN and CDR2 is SVGIG in the germline V gene (reference sequence). The CDR3 is CAWSVHGNEKLFF. As DNA, the CDR3 is TGTGCCTGGAGTGTACACGGGAATGAAAAACTGTTTTTT.

The chain is built from TRBV10-3 and TRBJ2-4; unclear D gene. Between the trimmed V and J ends, which lost 4 bases and 0 bases, there was a span of 13 bases. The CDR3 length is 16 residues. Germline V gene lookup returns CDR1 ENHRY and CDR2 SYGVKD. This CDR3 is CAISVSQEQAKNIQYF. CDR3 nucleotide sequence: TGTGCCATCAGTGTTTCGCAAGAGCAAGCCAAAAACATTCAGTACTTC.

Concerning this clone itself: This sample includes further DNA sequences coding for the same CDR3. J is TRBJ2-5 and V is TRBV6-1; 12 bases line up with TRBD2. V shed 2 bases, J shed 5 bases, and the junction held 3 bases outside the gene matches. This CDR3 spans 15 amino acids. Germline V gives CDR1 MNHNS, CDR2 SASEGT. DNA for the CDR3: TGTGCCAGCAGTGAACTAGCGGGAGGGCCGGAGACCCAGTACTTC. Its protein product is CASSELAGGPETQYF.

The chain links TRBV19 to TRBJ1-1; TRBD1 matches 10 bases. Germline values: CDR1 LNHDA, CDR2 SQIVND (reference sequence). V shed 4 bases and J 0 bases; nucleotides not matched to a gene: 8. CDR3 length equals 17 residues. This chain's CDR3 is CASSTTGGLHMNTEAFF. DNA for the CDR3: TGTGCCAGTAGTACGACAGGGGGCCTCCACATGAACACTGAAGCTTTCTTT.

The rearrangement links TRBV27 to TRBJ1-2, with D maybe TRBD1 (6 bases). The CDR3 extends over 14 amino acids. The V gene lost 5 bases and the J gene lost 0 bases, with 10 bases spanning the gap. The germline V gene encodes CDR1 MNHEY and CDR2 SMNVEV (reference sequence). CDR3 protein: CASSPGGPNYGYTF. The DNA of the CDR3 is TGTGCCAGCAGTCCCGGGGGGCCTAACTATGGCTACACCTTC.

The chain uses TRBV28 and TRBJ1-2; TRBD1 might be the D (6 bases). V lost 2 bases and J lost 5, with 12 bases in between. This CDR3 has 14 residues. The germline V gene encodes CDR1 MDHEN and CDR2 SYDVKM. CDR3 DNA: TGTGCCAGCAGTTTAGATCATCAGGGGTATGGCTACACCTTC. Its protein product is CASSLDHQGYGYTF.

V and J are TRBV13 and TRBJ2-5, with 14 bases identical to TRBD2. Germline assignment: CDR1 PRHDT and CDR2 FYEKMQ (reference sequence). CDR3 length: 16 amino acids. V shed 5 bases, J shed 2 bases, and the junction held 4 bases outside the gene matches. The CDR3 nucleotides read TGTGCCAGCAGCCCGGGACTAGCGGGAGAGCAAGAGACCCAGTACTTC. Its protein product is CASSPGLAGEQETQYF.

This chain joins TRBV30 and TRBJ1-1; 7 positions agree with TRBD1. CDR1 is GTSNPN and CDR2 is SVGIG in the germline V gene (reference sequence). The V segment lost 2 bases and the J segment 5 bases; nucleotides outside the gene matches: 8. CDR3 length: 14 amino acids. The CDR3 bases are TGTGCCTGGAGTCTCCAGGGGGGTCGGACTGAAGCTTTCTTT. Its translation: CAWSLQGGRTEAFF.

The genes are TRBV27 and TRBJ2-7, with 9 bases that match TRBD2. The CDR3 is 15 amino acids. Germline CDR1 is MNHEY and CDR2 is SMNVEV (reference sequence). V was pared by 5 bases and J by 7 bases, with 12 bases of the junction left unmatched. DNA of the CDR3: TGTGCCAGCAGTCCCGATAGCGGGAGACTGCTTGAGCAGTACTTC. Protein sequence: CASSPDSGRLLEQYF.

The chain uses TRBV5-1 and TRBJ2-3; 8 nucleotides align to TRBD1. V dropped 5 bases and J dropped 4; count of bases not matched to a gene: 9. Germline loops: CDR1 SGHRS, CDR2 YFSETQ. The CDR3 runs 15 residues. This CDR3 is CASRRTGNWADTQYF. Written as DNA, the CDR3 is TGCGCCAGCAGACGGACAGGGAACTGGGCAGATACGCAGTATTTT.

V and J are TRBV7-3 and TRBJ2-1, with 14 nucleotides matching TRBD2. Germline V gene data show CDR1 as SGHTA and CDR2 as FQGTGA. After removal of 5 bases from V and 3 bases from J, the junction contained 6 bases not matched to a gene. This CDR3 region has 17 residues. Written as DNA, the CDR3 is TGTGCCAGCAGCGGAAGGGGACTAGCGGGAGTCTACAATGAGCAGTTCTTC. Protein sequence: CASSGRGLAGVYNEQFF. Full variable domain (missing parts from reference TRBV7-3 and TRBJ2-1): GAGVSQTPSNKVTEKGKYVELRCDPISGHTALYWYRQSLGQGPEFLIYFQGTGAADDSGLPNDRFFAVRPEGSVSTLKIQRTERGDSAVYLCASSGRGLAGVYNEQFFGPGTRLTVL.

This clone was seen more than once but under ten times. The chain links TRBV5-4 to TRBJ2-1; 13 bases agree with TRBD2. CDR1 and CDR2 from the germline V gene are SGHNT and YYREEE (reference sequence). This CDR3 region has 17 residues. Germline trimming cut 2 bases from V and 1 base from J; bases unmatched to any gene: 3. The CDR3 spells CASSFGTSGESYNEQFF. DNA of the CDR3: TGTGCCAGCAGCTTTGGGACTAGCGGGGAGTCCTACAATGAGCAGTTCTTC.

The chain joins TRBV13 to TRBJ2-5; 7 bases are shared with TRBD2. Germline CDR1 reads PRHDT; CDR2 reads FYEKMQ (reference sequence). The CDR3 is 18 amino acids. Germline trimming cut 6 bases from V and 5 bases from J; bases unmatched to any gene: 21. The CDR3 DNA sequence: TGTGCCAGCAGTTTTCGACCTTACGAGGGAGGGATGGAGGAGACCCAGTACTTC. Translation gives CASSFRPYEGGMEETQYF.

Of note for this clone: A junction end diverges from the germline sequence, so it may reflect a read error. The rearrangement joins TRBV4-2 to TRBJ2-1; the D gene is possibly TRBD2 (6 bases). The germline CDR1 and CDR2 sequences are LGHNA and YNFKEQ. This CDR3 spans 17 amino acids. The chain's CDR3 is CASNQPGGRENNNEQFF. In nucleotides, the CDR3 is TGTGCCAGCAACCAACCCGGGGGACGGGAGAACAACAATGAGCAGTTCTTC.

The rearrangement joins TRBV9 to TRBJ1-2; D is undetermined. The CDR3 is 12 amino acids. V lost 0 bases and J lost 4, with 4 bases in between. Germline values: CDR1 SGDLS, CDR2 YYNGEE. The CDR3 loop reads CASSVAGYGYTF. The CDR3 nucleotides are TGTGCCAGCAGCGTAGCCGGCTATGGCTACACCTTC. The whole variable domain, remainder taken from reference TRBV9 and TRBJ1-2, is DSGVTQTPKHLITATGQRVTLRCSPRSGDLSVYWYQQSLDQGLQFLIQYYNGEERAKGNILERFSAQQFPDLHSELNLSSLELGDSALYFCASSVAGYGYTFGSGTRLTVV.

Comments on this clone: An end of the junction does not agree with germline; a read error may underlie this. The CDR3 protein is CASSLAGREAFF. The DNA of the CDR3 is TGTGCCAGCAGCCTAGCGGGCAGAGAAGCTTTCTTT. This sequence joins TRBV7-9 and TRBJ1-1; D is ambiguous. This CDR3 region has 12 residues. Per germline, CDR1 SEHNR and CDR2 FQNEAQ (reference sequence).

The rearrangement links TRBV6-1 to TRBJ2-7, with unresolved D. Looked up from germline, CDR1 is MNHNS and CDR2 is SASEGT. The CDR3 covers 13 residues. Trimming pared 7 bases from V and 4 bases from J, leaving 14 bases between. The CDR3 nucleotides are TGTGCCAGCACCATCCGGCCCGGGTACGAGCAGTACTTC. It yields the protein CASTIRPGYEQYF.

The gene calls are TRBV7-6 and TRBJ2-7, with 10 nucleotides matching TRBD2. Germline CDR1 is SGHVS and CDR2 is FNYEAQ. The CDR3 length is 16 residues. After removal of 0 bases from V and 6 bases from J, the junction contained 8 bases not matched to a gene. CDR3 in DNA: TGTGCCAGCAGCTTAGCTTTAGCGGGGGGTGGGGGCGAGCAGTACTTC. Residues: CASSLALAGGGGEQYF.

This clone appeared once. The chain has TRBV7-2 and TRBJ1-3; 8 bases are a match to TRBD1. After removal of 5 bases from V and 7 bases from J, the junction contained 1 base not matched to a gene. The germline CDR1 and CDR2 sequences are SGHTA and FQGNSA. This CDR3 has 12 residues. The CDR3 loop is CASSRQGNTIYF. DNA of the CDR3: TGTGCCAGCAGCCGACAGGGGAACACCATATATTTT.

The V and J genes are TRBV13 and TRBJ2-5; TRBD2 matches at 7 bases. Germline CDR1 reads PRHDT; CDR2 reads FYEKMQ (reference sequence). This CDR3 is 15 amino acids long. The junction had 8 bases not matched to a gene; V was cut back by 2 bases and J by 5 bases. This chain's CDR3 is CASSLLGRGEETQYF. In DNA, the CDR3 is TGTGCCAGCAGCTTACTTGGGAGGGGCGAGGAGACCCAGTACTTC.

The gene calls are TRBV6-1 and TRBJ1-2; 8 nucleotides line up with TRBD1. Per germline, CDR1 MNHNS and CDR2 SASEGT. The ends lost 7 bases at V and 2 bases at J; junction bases unmatched: 6. The length of the CDR3 is 14 residues. The CDR3 region has the DNA TGTGCCAGCACCTGGACAGGGCTAAACTATGGCTACACCTTC. This codes for CASTWTGLNYGYTF.

The chain couples TRBV7-9 to TRBJ1-5; 7 bases are shared with TRBD1. The germline V gene encodes CDR1 SEHNR and CDR2 FQNEAQ (reference sequence). Trimming removed 1 base from V and 4 bases from J; junction bases left unmatched: 4. CDR3 size: 15 residues. Here the CDR3 DNA reads TGTGCCAGCAGCTTAGGGACAGGTTCGAATCAGCCCCAGCATTTT. It specifies CASSLGTGSNQPQHF. Variable domain in full (rest from reference TRBV7-9 and TRBJ1-5): DTGVSQNPRHKITKRGQNVTFRCDPISEHNRLYWYRQTLGQGPEFLTYFQNEAQLEKSRLLSDRFSAERPKGSFSTLEIQRTEQGDSAMYLCASSLGTGSNQPQHFGDGTRLSIL.

The CDR3 nucleotides are TGTGCCAGCAGCTTATCCAAGACTAGCTATGACTACGAGCAGTACTTC. Translating gives CASSLSKTSYDYEQYF. The rearrangement joins TRBV5-5 to TRBJ2-7; TRBD2 aligns across 7 bases. CDR3 length: 16 amino acids. Trimming cost V 2 bases and J 3 bases; bases outside gene matches: 11. The germline V gene encodes CDR1 SGHKS and CDR2 YYEKEE (reference sequence).

This clone was counted a few times. V usage is TRBV19 and J usage is TRBJ1-5, with 7 bases aligning to TRBD1. The CDR3 totals 15 residues. Germline trimming cut 6 bases from V and 2 bases from J; bases unmatched to any gene: 7. CDR1 and CDR2 from the germline V gene are LNHDA and SQIVND (reference sequence). CDR3 DNA sequence: TGTGCCAGTAGCAGAGGGGGCGAGGGCAATCAGCCCCAGCATTTT. Protein product: CASSRGGEGNQPQHF.

CDR3: CASRETSGRRFF. CDR3 nucleotide sequence: TGTGCCAGCAGGGAGACTAGCGGGAGGCGGTTCTTC. This chain connects TRBV2 to TRBJ2-1, with 13 bases aligning to TRBD2. Germline V CDR1 and CDR2: SNHLY, FYNNEI. The CDR3 contains 12 residues. The V segment lost 6 bases and the J segment 15 bases; nucleotides outside the gene matches: 5.

V usage is TRBV4-1 and J usage is TRBJ1-2, with D maybe TRBD1 (6 bases). The CDR3 has 14 amino acids. Trimming took 5 bases from V and 4 from J, leaving 14 bases between them. From germline, CDR1 is MGHRA and CDR2 YSYEKL. For the CDR3, the DNA is TGCGCCAGCAGCGAACGAGACAGGACCTATGGCTACACCTTC. Its protein is CASSERDRTYGYTF.

V usage is TRBV6-1 and J usage is TRBJ2-3; D call uncertain. The CDR3 is 12 amino acids. The V end was cut by 0 bases, the J end by 7 bases, with 5 bases between. Germline V gene sequence: CDR1 MNHNS, CDR2 SASEGT. The CDR3 DNA sequence: TGTGCCAGCAGTGAAGCGCAGAATACGCAGTATTTT. It yields the protein CASSEAQNTQYF.